This TCR beta chain came from a study of cytomegalovirus exposure and HLA in healthy donors. A multiplex PCR was run with 60 Vbeta primers and 13 Jbeta primers. The method was immunoSEQ multiplex PCR; TCRdb's version includes in-frame clones alone and lacks a portion of them. The sample includes about 48,000 clones. CDR3 size: 14 residues. The V and J ends lost 5 bases and 4 bases, in that order; junction bases with no gene match: 7. CDR1 is MNHEY, CDR2 SVGAGI, per germline. Sequencing was done on a sample of PBMCs. The chain couples TRBV6-5 to TRBJ2-7, with 8 positions matching TRBD2. The TCR was taken from a middle-aged woman in good health and CMV-seronegative. The CDR3 reads CASSTFSGAYEQYF. For the CDR3, the DNA is TGTGCCAGCAGTACATTTAGCGGGGCGTACGAGCAGTACTTC.